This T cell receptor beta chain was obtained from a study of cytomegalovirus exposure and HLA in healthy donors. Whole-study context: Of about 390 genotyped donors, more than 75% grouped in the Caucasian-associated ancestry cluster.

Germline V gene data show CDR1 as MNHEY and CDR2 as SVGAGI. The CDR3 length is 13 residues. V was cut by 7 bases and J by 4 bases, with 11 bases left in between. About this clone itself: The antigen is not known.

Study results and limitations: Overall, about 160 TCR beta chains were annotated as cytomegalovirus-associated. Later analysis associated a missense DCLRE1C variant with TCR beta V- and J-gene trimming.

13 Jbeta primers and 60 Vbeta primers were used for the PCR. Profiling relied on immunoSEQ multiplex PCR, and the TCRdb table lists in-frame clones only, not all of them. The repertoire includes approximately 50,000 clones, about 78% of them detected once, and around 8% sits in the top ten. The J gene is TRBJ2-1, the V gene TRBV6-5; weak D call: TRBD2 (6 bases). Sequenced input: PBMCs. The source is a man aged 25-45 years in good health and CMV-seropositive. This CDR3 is CASTRDSYNEQFF. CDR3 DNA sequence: TGTGCCAGCACCCGGGACTCATACAATGAGCAGTTCTTC.